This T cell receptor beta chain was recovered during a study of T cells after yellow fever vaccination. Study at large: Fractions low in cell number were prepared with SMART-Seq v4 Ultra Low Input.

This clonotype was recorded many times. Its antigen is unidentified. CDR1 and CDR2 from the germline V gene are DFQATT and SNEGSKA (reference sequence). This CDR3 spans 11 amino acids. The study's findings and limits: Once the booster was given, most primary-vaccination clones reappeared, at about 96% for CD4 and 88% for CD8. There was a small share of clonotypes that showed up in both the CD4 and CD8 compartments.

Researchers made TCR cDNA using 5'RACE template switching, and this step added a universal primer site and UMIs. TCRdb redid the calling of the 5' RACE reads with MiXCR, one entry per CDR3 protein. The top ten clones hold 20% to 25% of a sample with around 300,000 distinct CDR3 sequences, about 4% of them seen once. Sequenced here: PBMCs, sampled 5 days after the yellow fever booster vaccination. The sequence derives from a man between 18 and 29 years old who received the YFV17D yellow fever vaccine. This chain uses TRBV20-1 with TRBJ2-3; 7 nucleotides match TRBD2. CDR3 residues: CSLGRVGTQYF. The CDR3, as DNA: TGCAGCCTTGGGAGGGTCGGTACGCAGTATTTT.